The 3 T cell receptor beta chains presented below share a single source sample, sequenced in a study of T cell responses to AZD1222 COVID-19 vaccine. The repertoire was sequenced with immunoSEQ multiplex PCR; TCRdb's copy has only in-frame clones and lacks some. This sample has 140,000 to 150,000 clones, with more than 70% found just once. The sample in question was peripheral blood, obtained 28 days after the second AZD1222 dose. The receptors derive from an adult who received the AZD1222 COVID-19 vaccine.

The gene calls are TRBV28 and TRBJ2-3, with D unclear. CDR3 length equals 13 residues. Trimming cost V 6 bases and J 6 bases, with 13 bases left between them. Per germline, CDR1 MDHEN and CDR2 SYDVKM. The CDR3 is CASRSPRLDTQYF. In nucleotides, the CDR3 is TGTGCCAGCAGGTCCCCACGGCTGGATACGCAGTATTTT. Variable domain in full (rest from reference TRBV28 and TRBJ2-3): DVKVTQSSRYLVKRTGEKVFLECVQDMDHENMFWYRQDPGLGLRLIYFSYDVKMKEKGDIPEGYSVSREKKERFSLILESASTNQTSMYLCASRSPRLDTQYFGPGTRLTVL.

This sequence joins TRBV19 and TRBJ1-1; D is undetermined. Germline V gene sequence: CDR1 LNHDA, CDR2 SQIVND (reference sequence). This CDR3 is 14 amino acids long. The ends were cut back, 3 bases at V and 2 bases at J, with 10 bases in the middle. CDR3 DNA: TGTGCCAGTAGTATGAAGGCGGATAACACTGAAGCTTTCTTT. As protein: CASSMKADNTEAFF.

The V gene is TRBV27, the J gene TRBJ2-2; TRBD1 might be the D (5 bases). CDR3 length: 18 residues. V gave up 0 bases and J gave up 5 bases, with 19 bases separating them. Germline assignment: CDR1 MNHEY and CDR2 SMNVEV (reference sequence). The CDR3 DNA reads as TGTGCCAGCAGTTTATCAGGCAGGGTGGGTGGAAGGACCGGGGAGCTGTTTTTT. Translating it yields CASSLSGRVGGRTGELFF.